One and the same sample provided the 27 T cell receptor beta chains below, sequenced in a study of CD4+ T cells in melanoma. The table came from immunoSEQ multiplex PCR; TCRdb's copy has only in-frame clones and leaves some out. The sample gives about 140,000 clones, 85% to 95% of which show up once; about 1.6% is in the top ten. All receptors derive from a human donor with melanoma.

The chain has TRBV29-1 and TRBJ1-1; D unclear. CDR1 and CDR2 from the germline V gene are SQVTM and ANQGSEA. V was cut by 4 bases and J by 3 bases, with 9 bases left in between. The CDR3 is 12 amino acids. In DNA form, the CDR3 reads TGCAGCGTTGGTCAGGCCTACACTGAAGCTTTCTTT. It encodes CSVGQAYTEAFF.

This chain links TRBV5-4 with TRBJ2-7; 8 nucleotides match TRBD2. CDR3 length: 16 amino acids. Germline CDR1 SGHNT, CDR2 YYREEE (reference sequence). Trimming at V came to 0 bases and at J to 5 bases, leaving 10 bases not matched to a gene. DNA of the CDR3: TGTGCCAGCAGCTTGGCTAGACTAAGCGGGGGACACGAGCAGTACTTC. Amino acids: CASSLARLSGGHEQYF. The complete variable domain, with remaining parts taken from reference TRBV5-4 and TRBJ2-7, reads ETGVTQSPTHLIKTRGQQVTLRCSSQSGHNTVSWYQQALGQGPQFIFQYYREEENGRGNFPPRFSGLQFPNYSSELNVNALELDDSALYLCASSLARLSGGHEQYFGPGTRLTVT.

This chain uses TRBV30 with TRBJ2-1; 10 nucleotides line up with TRBD1. The ends lost 4 bases at V and 9 bases at J; junction bases unmatched: 9. The germline gives CDR1 GTSNPN, CDR2 SVGIG (reference sequence). CDR3 length: 14 amino acids. The CDR3 is CAWTTGTGDGEQFF. CDR3 DNA: TGTGCCTGGACGACCGGGACAGGGGATGGTGAGCAGTTCTTC.

The chain has TRBV5-6 and TRBJ1-1; D possibly corresponds to TRBD1 (6 bases). V lost 4 bases and J 1 base, leaving 8 bases between the germline ends. The germline V gene has CDR1 SGHDT and CDR2 YYEEEE. CDR3 length: 13 residues. The CDR3 DNA is TGTGCCAGCAGCCGAGGGGGGAACACTGAAGCTTTCTTT. Its protein is CASSRGGNTEAFF.

This clone was seen a single time. CDR3 DNA: TGTGCCAGCAGGAGGACACACTTGGGGGGCTACACCTTC. This codes for CASRRTHLGGYTF. The chain links TRBV2 to TRBJ1-2, with D possibly matching TRBD1 (5 bases). The CDR3 loop spans 13 amino acids. The germline V gene has CDR1 SNHLY and CDR2 FYNNEI. V lost 6 bases, J lost 8 bases, and 16 bases lay in between.

Concerning this clone itself: The sample carries other DNA sequences with the same CDR3. CDR3 bases: TGTGCCAGCAGCTTAGCCTCGGGGAATGAGCAGTTCTTC. Protein product: CASSLASGNEQFF. This rearrangement joins TRBV7-6 to TRBJ2-1; possible D gene TRBD2, 5 bases. Trimming stripped 0 bases from V and 7 bases from J, with 7 bases between. CDR1 SGHVS and CDR2 FNYEAQ come from the germline V gene. This CDR3 has 13 residues.

This clone occurred a few times. The chain uses TRBV5-6 and TRBJ1-6; 10 nucleotides line up with TRBD1. The CDR3 is 14 residues long. Germline V lookup: CDR1 SGHDT, CDR2 YYEEEE. Trimming took 3 bases from V and 7 from J; bases not matched to a gene: 1. The DNA for the CDR3 is TGTGCCAGCAGCTCGGACAGGGGGAATTCACCCCTCCACTTT. This sequence encodes CASSSDRGNSPLHF. Full variable domain (rest looked up from reference TRBV5-6 and TRBJ1-6): DAGVTQSPTHLIKTRGQQVTLRCSPKSGHDTVSWYQQALGQGPQFIFQYYEEEERQRGNFPDRFSGHQFPNYSSELNVNALLLGDSALYLCASSSDRGNSPLHFGNGTRLTVT.

Comments on this clone: The sample contains more than one DNA sequence encoding this CDR3. The V gene is TRBV4-1, the J gene TRBJ2-7, with D perhaps matching TRBD2 (6 bases). Trimming stripped 0 bases from V and 1 base from J, with 10 bases between. The CDR3 contains 15 residues. Germline loops: CDR1 MGHRA, CDR2 YSYEKL. The CDR3 reads CASSQEWGTSYEQYF. CDR3 bases: TGCGCCAGCAGCCAAGAGTGGGGGACTTCCTACGAGCAGTACTTC.

The chain has TRBV2 and TRBJ2-5, with 9 bases lining up with TRBD2. Germline CDR1 is SNHLY and CDR2 is FYNNEI. The CDR3 contains 15 residues. V was clipped by 7 bases and J by 0 bases; unmatched bases: 6. The CDR3 spells CASTWAGGYQETQYF. CDR3 bases: TGTGCCAGCACTTGGGCGGGGGGGTACCAAGAGACCCAGTACTTC.

The CDR3 is CASSVTVNTEAFF. The DNA of the CDR3 is TGTGCCAGCAGCGTGACGGTGAACACTGAAGCTTTCTTT. This chain joins TRBV7-8 and TRBJ1-1, with D hard to call. V lost 5 bases and J 0 bases, leaving 7 bases between the germline ends. This CDR3 region has 13 residues. Germline V lookup: CDR1 SGHVS, CDR2 FQNEAQ.

This clone came up a few times. J is TRBJ2-7 and V is TRBV5-1; 12 nucleotides line up with TRBD2. Germline-derived CDR1 and CDR2 are SGHRS and YFSETQ. J lost 2 bases, V lost 0 bases, and 9 bases had no gene match. This CDR3 contains 18 residues. CDR3 bases: TGCGCCAGCAGCTTGGGAACTAGCGGGGGGAGTCTTACCTACGAGCAGTACTTC. Amino acid sequence: CASSLGTSGGSLTYEQYF.

This clone was observed once. The chain couples TRBV5-1 to TRBJ1-2, with D possibly TRBD1 on 5 matching bases. Germline values: CDR1 SGHRS, CDR2 YFSETQ. V was cut by 4 bases and J by 5 bases, with 18 bases left in between. The CDR3 totals 15 residues. The CDR3 reads CASSLLAGTGYGYTF. The CDR3 DNA follows: TGCGCCAGCAGCCTGTTAGCAGGGACGGGATATGGCTACACCTTC.

The rearrangement links TRBV18 to TRBJ2-3, with D uncertain. The CDR3 has 13 residues. Deletions cut 2 bases from V and 0 bases from J, with 3 bases between. The germline V gene encodes CDR1 KGHSH and CDR2 LQKENI. CDR3 sequence (DNA): TGTGCCAGCTCACCAGGGAGCACAGATACGCAGTATTTT. As protein: CASSPGSTDTQYF.

V is TRBV18 and J is TRBJ2-3; D is unclear. CDR1 is KGHSH and CDR2 is LQKENI in the germline V gene. Trimming cost V 1 base and J 0 bases, with 11 bases left between them. The CDR3 loop spans 16 amino acids. The CDR3 loop is CASSPQPEISTDTQYF. In nucleotides, the CDR3 is TGTGCCAGCTCACCACAGCCCGAAATTAGCACAGATACGCAGTATTTT. The full variable domain, in which reference TRBV18 and TRBJ2-3 provide the parts outside the CDR3, is NAGVMQNPRHLVRRRGQEARLRCSPMKGHSHVYWYRQLPEEGLKFMVYLQKENIIDESGMPKERFSAEFPKEGPSILRIQQVVRGDSAAYFCASSPQPEISTDTQYFGPGTRLTVL.

The rearrangement joins TRBV6-6 to TRBJ1-2, with 9 bases aligning to TRBD1. The V gene end was trimmed by 6 bases and the J gene end by 8 bases; junction bases not matched to a gene: 7. The germline CDR1 and CDR2 sequences are MNHNY and SVGAGI (reference sequence). The CDR3 has 13 amino acids. Here the CDR3 reads CASSPTGGDGYTF. CDR3 DNA: TGTGCCAGCAGCCCTACAGGGGGCGACGGCTACACCTTC.

The chain recombines TRBV7-9 with TRBJ2-5; 10 positions agree with TRBD2. The CDR3 length is 16 residues. Germline V gene lookup returns CDR1 SEHNR and CDR2 FQNEAQ (reference sequence). Trimming cost V 4 bases and J 5 bases; bases outside gene matches: 10. CDR3 protein: CASSSPRTSGVETQYF. The CDR3 DNA follows: TGTGCCAGCAGCTCCCCCCGTACTAGCGGGGTGGAGACCCAGTACTTC.

The V and J genes are TRBV29-1 and TRBJ2-1; TRBD2 matches at 7 bases. Trimming removed 7 bases from V and 9 bases from J; junction bases left unmatched: 12. CDR1 is SQVTM, CDR2 ANQGSEA, per germline. This CDR3 has 13 amino acids. CDR3 sequence: CSGTYTSAGEQFF. The DNA for the CDR3 is TGCAGCGGGACCTACACTAGCGCCGGTGAGCAGTTCTTC.

The V gene is TRBV25-1, the J gene TRBJ2-1; D not resolved. Germline lookup yields CDR1 MGHDK and CDR2 SYGVNS. The CDR3 spans 15 residues. Trimming stripped 3 bases from V and 4 bases from J, with 13 bases between. CDR3 nucleotide sequence: TGTGCCAGCAGTGATCGGTCAGTTGCTTACAATGAGCAGTTCTTC. This codes for CASSDRSVAYNEQFF.

The chain employs TRBV6-5 and TRBJ1-5; D perhaps matches TRBD1 (6 bases). Germline V lookup: CDR1 MNHEY, CDR2 SVGAGI. The CDR3 loop spans 14 amino acids. Trimming removed 8 bases from V and 4 bases from J, with 15 bases in between. The CDR3 nucleotides read TGTGCCAGCCGTAGGACAGCGAATAATCAGCCCCAGCATTTT. Translating gives CASRRTANNQPQHF.

The chain couples TRBV5-8 to TRBJ2-3; TRBD2 matches 13 bases. The CDR3 loop spans 15 amino acids. CDR1 is SGHTS and CDR2 is YDEGEE in the germline V gene. V lost 5 bases to trimming and J lost 7 bases; unmatched junction nucleotides: 7. The CDR3 loop reads CASSRTSGGVYTQYF. CDR3 sequence (DNA): TGTGCCAGCAGTCGTACTAGCGGGGGGGTGTATACGCAGTATTTT.

This clone was detected only once. The gene calls are TRBV5-1 and TRBJ1-6, with a weak D call TRBD1 (5 bases). Per the germline V gene, CDR1 is SGHRS and CDR2 is YFSETQ. This CDR3 spans 15 amino acids. V was pared by 2 bases and J by 9 bases, with 15 bases between. The CDR3 protein is CASSLDTDGGSPLHF. The DNA for the CDR3 is TGCGCCAGCAGCTTAGATACGGACGGGGGTTCACCCCTCCACTTT.

This clone appeared a few times. The chain joins TRBV7-3 to TRBJ2-2; 8 nucleotides agree with TRBD2. Trimming took 8 bases from V and 6 from J; bases not matched to a gene: 2. Germline loops: CDR1 SGHTA, CDR2 FQGTGA. The CDR3 contains 12 residues. CDR3: CASRREAGELFF. CDR3 coding DNA: TGTGCCAGCCGGCGGGAGGCCGGGGAGCTGTTTTTT. The whole variable domain, remainder taken from reference TRBV7-3 and TRBJ2-2, is GAGVSQTPSNKVTEKGKYVELRCDPISGHTALYWYRQSLGQGPEFLIYFQGTGAADDSGLPNDRFFAVRPEGSVSTLKIQRTERGDSAVYLCASRREAGELFFGEGSRLTVL.

The chain couples TRBV2 to TRBJ2-3, with 9 bases aligning to TRBD1. Trimming removed 4 bases from V and 4 bases from J; junction bases left unmatched: 6. The CDR3 is made up of 15 amino acids. Germline CDR1 and CDR2: SNHLY and FYNNEI. The CDR3 is CASSGTDRGPDTQYF. CDR3 in DNA: TGTGCCAGCAGTGGGACGGACAGGGGTCCAGATACGCAGTATTTT.

CDR3: CASSPDRSSYEQYF. The DNA of the CDR3 is TGTGCCAGCTCACCGGACCGGAGCTCCTACGAGCAGTACTTC. The genes are TRBV18 and TRBJ2-7, with unresolved D. CDR3 length equals 14 residues. The germline V gene encodes CDR1 KGHSH and CDR2 LQKENI. Trimming cost V 3 bases and J 0 bases, with 9 bases left between them.

The V call is TRBV7-3, the J call TRBJ1-1, with D unresolved. The V and J ends lost 1 base and 3 bases respectively, with 6 bases between them. There are 13 residues in the CDR3. Germline V gives CDR1 SGHTA, CDR2 FQGTGA. This CDR3 reads CASSLRVDTEAFF. The CDR3 DNA reads TGTGCCAGCAGCTTAAGAGTGGACACTGAAGCTTTCTTT.

V and J are TRBV5-1 and TRBJ2-5; no reliable D call. CDR3 length equals 13 residues. CDR1 is SGHRS and CDR2 is YFSETQ in the germline V gene. The ends were cut back, 1 base at V and 0 bases at J, with 4 bases in the middle. The DNA for the CDR3 is TGCGCCAGCAGCTTGTATGACCAAGAGACCCAGTACTTC. The encoded protein is CASSLYDQETQYF.

The V gene is TRBV13, the J gene TRBJ1-6; D ambiguous. The CDR3 has 12 amino acids. V was clipped by 6 bases and J by 9 bases, with 9 bases between them. In germline, CDR1 is PRHDT, CDR2 FYEKMQ (reference sequence). CDR3 amino acids: CASSQRLSPLHF. CDR3 DNA sequence: TGTGCCAGCAGTCAACGCCTTTCACCCCTCCACTTT.